The entry below describes one T cell receptor (beta chain). The antigen is unknown. There are 18 residues in the CDR3. Per the germline V gene, CDR1 is SGHRS and CDR2 is YFSETQ. J was trimmed by 0 bases and V by 5 bases; bases with no gene match: 15. The data were taken from a study of T cell responses to AZD1222 COVID-19 vaccine. Study results and limitations: Scientists sampled the repertoires only once the peak T cell response had passed. Of the AZD1222 recipients, only 5 or 6 were seropositive at baseline. Clonal diversity was possibly underestimated, and the donors were mostly white British, with more females.

Pooling covered second doses at about 4 or about 12 weeks. Generated by immunoSEQ multiplex PCR, the TCRdb table keeps only in-frame clones and is missing some. The table records 80,000 to 100,000 clones, 86% of them present only once. The chain recombines TRBV5-1 with TRBJ2-5; 8 bases match TRBD2. This TCR came from an adult who received the AZD1222 COVID-19 vaccine. The input for sequencing was peripheral blood, taken 28 days after the second AZD1222 dose. The CDR3 region is CASRRGQGLAEYQETQYF. The DNA for the CDR3 is TGCGCCAGCAGACGGGGTCAAGGACTAGCAGAGTACCAAGAGACCCAGTACTTC.